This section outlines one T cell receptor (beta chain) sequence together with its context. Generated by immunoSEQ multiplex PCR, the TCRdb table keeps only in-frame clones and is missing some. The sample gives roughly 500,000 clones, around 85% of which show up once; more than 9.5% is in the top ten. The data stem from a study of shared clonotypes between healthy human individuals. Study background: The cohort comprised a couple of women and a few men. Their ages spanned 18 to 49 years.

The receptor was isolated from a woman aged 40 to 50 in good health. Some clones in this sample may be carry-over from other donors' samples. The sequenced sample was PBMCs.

CDR3 protein: CASRPGQGAYEQYF. In DNA form, the CDR3 reads TGCGCCAGCAGACCCGGACAGGGGGCCTACGAGCAGTACTTC. The chain is built from TRBV4-1 and TRBJ2-5; 10 nucleotides line up with TRBD1. The J call could be wrong; TRBJ2-7 is a better fit for the DNA end. Germline V gives CDR1 MGHRA, CDR2 YSYEKL. The CDR3 has 14 amino acids.